The subject of this entry is one T cell receptor (beta chain). Its antigen is unknown. One base away lies a much larger clone, so this may be a sequencing read error. Absence of ophthalmopathy within 18 months of follow-up defined stable hyperthyroidism. Sampling less than 13 ml of fresh peripheral blood provided the PBMCs. For repertoire sequencing, the TCR beta CDR3 regions were amplified from RNA transcripts. HTBI-primed RT-PCR formed the first round, and a multiplex PCR formed the second. A single record per CDR3 protein comes from TCRdb applying MiXCR to the multiplex PCR reads. The sample contains hundreds of thousands of distinct CDR3 sequences, over 20% of which appear only once. Germline V gene data show CDR1 as MNHEY and CDR2 as SVGEGT. This CDR3 contains 14 residues. The data were taken from a study of Graves' ophthalmopathy and Graves' hyperthyroidism. Study-level results: Among expanded thyroid clonotypes above 0.001 frequency, most also occurred in blood. Ophthalmopathy could be told apart from stable hyperthyroidism by a 13-signature model (just under 90% sensitivity, 70% to 84% specificity).

Sequences were obtained from peripheral blood. The receptor was derived from a woman under 30 with stable Graves' hyperthyroidism. Some clones in this sample may be carry-over from other donors' samples. This sequence joins TRBV6-2 or TRBV6-3 and TRBJ1-5, with TRBD1 matching 8 bases. CDR3 sequence (DNA): TGTGCCACGGGGACAGGCCTTAGCAATCAGTCCCAGCATTTT. Translating it yields CATGTGLSNQSQHF.